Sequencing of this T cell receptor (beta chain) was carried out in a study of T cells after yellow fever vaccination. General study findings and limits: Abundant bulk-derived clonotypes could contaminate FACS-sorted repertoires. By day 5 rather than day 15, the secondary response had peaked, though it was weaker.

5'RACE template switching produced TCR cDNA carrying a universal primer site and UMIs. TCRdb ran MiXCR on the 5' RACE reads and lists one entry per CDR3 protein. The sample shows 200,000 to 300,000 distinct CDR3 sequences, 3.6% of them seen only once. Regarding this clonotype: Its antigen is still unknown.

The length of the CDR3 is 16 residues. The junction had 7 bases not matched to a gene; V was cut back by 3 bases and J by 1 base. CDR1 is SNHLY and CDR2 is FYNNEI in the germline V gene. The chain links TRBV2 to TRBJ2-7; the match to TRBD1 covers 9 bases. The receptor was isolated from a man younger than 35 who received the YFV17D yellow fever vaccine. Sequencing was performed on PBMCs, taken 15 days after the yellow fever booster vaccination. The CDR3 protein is CASSDMGQGGSYEQYF. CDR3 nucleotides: TGTGCCAGCAGTGACATGGGACAGGGCGGTTCCTACGAGCAGTACTTC.